Sequencing of this T cell receptor (beta chain) was carried out in a study of cytomegalovirus exposure and HLA in healthy donors. Study as a whole: The Caucasian-associated ancestry cluster contained 81% of the 300 to 400 genotyped donors. Whole-study results and caveats: The study put 150 to 200 TCR beta chains on its list as cytomegalovirus-associated. Most subjects' HLA-A and HLA-B alleles were reportedly predicted from TCR beta sequences. A later analysis found common viral pathogens apparently linked to several of the most significant clusters.

This CDR3 has 13 amino acids. Germline V gene sequence: CDR1 GTSNPN, CDR2 SVGIG (reference sequence). V was trimmed by 2 bases and J by 7 bases, leaving 14 bases between them. Regarding this clone: The target antigen is unknown.

The PCR was carried out with 60 Vbeta primers and 13 Jbeta primers. This table comes from immunoSEQ multiplex PCR, and its TCRdb copy is limited to in-frame clones, with some not included. Of about 190,000 clones in the sample, around 83% are singletons; the top ten hold 1.5% to 2%. Sample: PBMCs. The genes are TRBV30 and TRBJ1-1, with a possible D match to TRBD1 (6 bases). This sequence was found in a man between 40 and 49 years old in good health and CMV-seropositive. The CDR3 loop is CAWSSQGLGEAFF. For the CDR3, the DNA is TGTGCCTGGAGTTCACAGGGTTTGGGTGAAGCTTTCTTT.